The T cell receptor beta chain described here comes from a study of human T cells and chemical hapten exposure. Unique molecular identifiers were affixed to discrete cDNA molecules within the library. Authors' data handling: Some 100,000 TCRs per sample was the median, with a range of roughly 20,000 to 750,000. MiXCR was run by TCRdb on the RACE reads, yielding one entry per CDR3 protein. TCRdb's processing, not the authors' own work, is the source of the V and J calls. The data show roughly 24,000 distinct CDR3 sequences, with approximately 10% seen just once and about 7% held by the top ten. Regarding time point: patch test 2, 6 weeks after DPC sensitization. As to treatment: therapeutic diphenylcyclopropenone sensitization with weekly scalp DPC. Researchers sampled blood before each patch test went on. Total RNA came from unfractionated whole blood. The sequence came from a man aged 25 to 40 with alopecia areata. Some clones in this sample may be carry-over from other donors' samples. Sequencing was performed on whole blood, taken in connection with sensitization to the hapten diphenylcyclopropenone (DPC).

The CDR3 DNA sequence: TGTGCCAGCTCCCACCGGGACAGTTATCAGCCCCAGCATTTT. The encoded protein is CASSHRDSYQPQHF. The chain combines TRBV12-3 or TRBV12-4 with TRBJ1-5, with 7 bases fitting TRBD1. This CDR3 contains 14 residues. Germline trimming cut 8 bases from V and 5 bases from J; bases unmatched to any gene: 9.